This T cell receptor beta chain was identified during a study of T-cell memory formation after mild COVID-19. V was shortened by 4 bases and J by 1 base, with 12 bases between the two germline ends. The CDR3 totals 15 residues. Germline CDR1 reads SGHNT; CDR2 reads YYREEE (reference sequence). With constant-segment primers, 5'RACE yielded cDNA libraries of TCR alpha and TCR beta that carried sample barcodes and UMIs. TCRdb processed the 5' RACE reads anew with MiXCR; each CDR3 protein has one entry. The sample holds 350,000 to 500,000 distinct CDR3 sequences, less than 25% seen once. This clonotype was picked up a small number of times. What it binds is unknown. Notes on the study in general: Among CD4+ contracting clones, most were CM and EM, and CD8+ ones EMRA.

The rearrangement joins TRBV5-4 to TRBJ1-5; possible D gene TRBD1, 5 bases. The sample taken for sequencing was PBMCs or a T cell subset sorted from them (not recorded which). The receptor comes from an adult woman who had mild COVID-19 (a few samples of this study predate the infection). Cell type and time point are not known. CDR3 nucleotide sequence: TGTGCCAGCAGCCGGGGTCCAGGGAGCAATCAGCCCCAGCATTTT. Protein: CASSRGPGSNQPQHF.